This T cell receptor beta chain was sequenced during a study of T-cell memory formation after mild COVID-19. Across the whole study: TCR clusters largely stayed donor specific.

The V gene lost 0 bases and the J gene lost 6 bases, with 5 bases spanning the gap. CDR3 length: 13 residues. The germline gives CDR1 KGHSH, CDR2 LQKENI. This clonotype has more than one count but fewer than ten. TCRdb re-called the 5' RACE reads with MiXCR, one entry per CDR3 protein. The repertoire consists of roughly 620,000 distinct CDR3 sequences, with around 17% occurring once and the leading ten covering 9.5% to 15%. This sequence was found in an adult woman who had mild COVID-19 (a few samples of this study predate the infection). Cell type and time point are not known. This chain joins TRBV18 and TRBJ2-2; D not certain. Sequencing input: PBMCs or a T cell subset sorted from them (not recorded which). In DNA form, the CDR3 reads TGTGCCAGCTCACCACCGGCGGCCGGGGAGCTGTTTTTT. Translated, it gives CASSPPAAGELFF.